A selection of T cell receptor beta chains follows, all from one sample in a study of blood T cell repertoires in COVID-19. The repertoire was sequenced with immunoSEQ multiplex PCR; TCRdb's copy has only in-frame clones and lacks some. Of about 200,000 clones in the sample, 70% to 85% were seen once. What was sequenced was peripheral blood. The source of these receptors is a human donor in a cohort sampled during active COVID-19. CDR3s include the opening cysteine and the closing phenylalanine or tryptophan. Each record gives: clone size, D gene, V gene, J gene, CDR3 protein, CDR3 DNA. D genes are given only for firm matches. Clone size is given for some rows only: seen once, a few or many times, or a class if the clone is expanded.

abundance: .; d_gene: .; v_gene: TRBV18; j_gene: TRBJ1-5; CDR3aa: CASSKVSSNQPQHF; CDR3nt: TGTGCCAGCTCTAAAGTGAGTAGCAATCAGCCCCAGCATTTT
abundance: .; d_gene: TRBD2; v_gene: TRBV7-9; j_gene: TRBJ2-1; CDR3aa: CASSLGSGSGYNEQFF; CDR3nt: TGTGCCAGCAGCTTAGGGAGCGGGAGTGGCTACAATGAGCAGTTCTTC
abundance: .; d_gene: TRBD1; v_gene: TRBV29-1; j_gene: TRBJ2-7; CDR3aa: CSVEGGTGGLYEQYF; CDR3nt: TGCAGCGTTGAAGGGGGAACAGGGGGCCTCTACGAGCAGTACTTC
abundance: .; d_gene: TRBD1; v_gene: TRBV27; j_gene: TRBJ1-1; CDR3aa: CASSLTGRTEAFF; CDR3nt: TGTGCCAGCAGTTTGACAGGGCGGACTGAAGCTTTCTTT
abundance: .; d_gene: .; v_gene: TRBV5-1; j_gene: TRBJ1-4; CDR3aa: CASSLGALNEKLFF; CDR3nt: TGCGCCAGCAGCTTGGGAGCCCTTAATGAAAAACTGTTTTTT
abundance: few; d_gene: TRBD1; v_gene: TRBV18; j_gene: TRBJ1-1; CDR3aa: CASSRSEGAAEAFF; CDR3nt: TGTGCCAGCTCACGCTCAGAGGGGGCTGCTGAAGCTTTCTTT
abundance: .; d_gene: TRBD1; v_gene: TRBV29-1; j_gene: TRBJ1-1; CDR3aa: CSAYGAGGTEAFF; CDR3nt: TGCAGCGCCTATGGGGCAGGGGGGACTGAAGCTTTCTTT
abundance: .; d_gene: TRBD1; v_gene: TRBV7-2; j_gene: TRBJ2-3; CDR3aa: CASSLTGDRSDTQYF; CDR3nt: TGTGCCAGCAGCTTAACAGGGGATCGGTCAGATACGCAGTATTTT
abundance: .; d_gene: .; v_gene: TRBV19; j_gene: TRBJ2-1; CDR3aa: CASSPGVEQFF; CDR3nt: TGTGCCAGTAGCCCGGGGGTGGAGCAGTTCTTC
abundance: .; d_gene: TRBD1; v_gene: TRBV5-1; j_gene: TRBJ2-2; CDR3aa: CASSARQQGANTGELFF; CDR3nt: TGCGCCAGCAGCGCGCGCCAACAGGGGGCTAACACCGGGGAGCTGTTTTTT
abundance: .; d_gene: TRBD1; v_gene: TRBV19; j_gene: TRBJ2-7; CDR3aa: CASSTFGTGTYEQYF; CDR3nt: TGTGCCAGTAGTACGTTTGGGACAGGGACCTACGAGCAGTACTTC
abundance: .; d_gene: .; v_gene: TRBV24-1; j_gene: TRBJ2-2; CDR3aa: CATRDIDTGELFF; CDR3nt: TGTGCCACCCGAGACATAGACACCGGGGAGCTGTTTTTT
abundance: once; d_gene: .; v_gene: TRBV2; j_gene: TRBJ1-4; CDR3aa: CASSGEGATNEKLFF; CDR3nt: TGTGCCAGCAGTGGAGAAGGGGCAACTAATGAAAAACTGTTTTTT
abundance: .; d_gene: .; v_gene: TRBV11-3; j_gene: TRBJ1-1; CDR3aa: CASSLTVNTEAFF; CDR3nt: TGTGCCAGCAGCTTGACAGTGAACACTGAAGCTTTCTTT
abundance: .; d_gene: .; v_gene: TRBV12-5; j_gene: TRBJ1-2; CDR3aa: CASGPARVPNYGYTF; CDR3nt: TGTGCTAGTGGTCCCGCCCGAGTGCCTAACTATGGCTACACCTTC
abundance: .; d_gene: TRBD2; v_gene: TRBV28; j_gene: TRBJ2-5; CDR3aa: CAARTSGGGETQYF; CDR3nt: TGTGCCGCTCGGACTAGCGGGGGTGGAGAGACCCAGTACTTC
abundance: .; d_gene: .; v_gene: TRBV19; j_gene: TRBJ2-3; CDR3aa: CASSIEGGFADTQYF; CDR3nt: TGTGCCAGTAGTATAGAAGGGGGATTTGCAGATACGCAGTATTTT
abundance: .; d_gene: .; v_gene: TRBV19; j_gene: TRBJ1-5; CDR3aa: CASSIDSPHIPLTPQPQHF; CDR3nt: TGTGCCAGTAGTATAGATTCCCCCCACATTCCCCTCACCCCTCAGCCCCAGCATTTT
abundance: .; d_gene: TRBD2; v_gene: TRBV27; j_gene: TRBJ2-1; CDR3aa: CASSSGLAGVYNEQFF; CDR3nt: TGTGCCAGCAGCTCTGGACTAGCGGGAGTCTACAATGAGCAGTTCTTC
abundance: .; d_gene: .; v_gene: TRBV18; j_gene: TRBJ2-4; CDR3aa: CASSPRNSRGNLAKNIQYF; CDR3nt: TGTGCCAGCTCACCTAGAAATAGCCGGGGTAACTTGGCCAAAAACATTCAGTACTTC
abundance: once; d_gene: TRBD2; v_gene: TRBV2; j_gene: TRBJ2-1; CDR3aa: CASSLTSAFSYNEQFF; CDR3nt: TGTGCCAGCAGCCTGACTAGCGCTTTCTCCTACAATGAGCAGTTCTTC
abundance: .; d_gene: TRBD2; v_gene: TRBV24-1; j_gene: TRBJ2-1; CDR3aa: CATSGITGGRYNEQFF; CDR3nt: TGTGCCACCAGTGGCATAACGGGAGGTCGTTACAATGAGCAGTTCTTC
abundance: .; d_gene: TRBD1; v_gene: TRBV15; j_gene: TRBJ1-1; CDR3aa: CATSRMTGWNTEAFF; CDR3nt: TGTGCCACCAGCAGAATGACAGGGTGGAACACTGAAGCTTTCTTT
abundance: few; d_gene: TRBD1; v_gene: TRBV28; j_gene: TRBJ1-2; CDR3aa: CASSSPGQGGLGYTF; CDR3nt: TGTGCCAGCAGTTCACCGGGACAGGGAGGGTTAGGCTACACCTTC
abundance: once; d_gene: .; v_gene: TRBV11-2; j_gene: TRBJ2-1; CDR3aa: CASSFGVCGSSPRDGQFF; CDR3nt: TGTGCCAGCAGCTTCGGCGTTTGCGGCAGCTCCCCTCGCGATGGGCAGTTCTTC
abundance: .; d_gene: TRBD1; v_gene: TRBV25-1; j_gene: TRBJ1-6; CDR3aa: CASSDSGTGANSPLHF; CDR3nt: TGTGCCAGCAGTGACTCCGGGACAGGGGCCAATTCACCCCTCCACTTT
abundance: .; d_gene: .; v_gene: TRBV6-5; j_gene: TRBJ2-5; CDR3aa: CASNKIGVLETQYF; CDR3nt: TGTGCCAGCAACAAAATAGGGGTCCTGGAGACCCAGTACTTC
abundance: .; d_gene: .; v_gene: TRBV5-6; j_gene: TRBJ1-1; CDR3aa: CASSFYRGGNTEAFF; CDR3nt: TGTGCCAGCAGCTTTTATCGAGGGGGGAACACTGAAGCTTTCTTT
abundance: .; d_gene: .; v_gene: TRBV3-1/TRBV3-2; j_gene: TRBJ2-5; CDR3aa: CASSPHAQETQYF; CDR3nt: TGTGCCAGCAGCCCCCATGCGCAAGAGACCCAGTACTTC
abundance: once; d_gene: TRBD2; v_gene: TRBV6-6; j_gene: TRBJ2-7; CDR3aa: CASRRTRSYEQYF; CDR3nt: TGTGCCAGCAGAAGGACTAGGTCCTACGAGCAGTACTTC
abundance: .; d_gene: TRBD1; v_gene: TRBV6-5; j_gene: TRBJ1-1; CDR3aa: CASRRGQVEGAFF; CDR3nt: TGTGCCAGCAGGAGGGGACAGGTCGAAGGTGCTTTCTTT
abundance: .; d_gene: .; v_gene: TRBV18; j_gene: TRBJ1-1; CDR3aa: CASSPLDTENTEAFF; CDR3nt: TGTGCCAGCTCACCGCTCGATACAGAGAACACTGAAGCTTTCTTT
abundance: few; d_gene: .; v_gene: TRBV30; j_gene: TRBJ1-1; CDR3aa: CAWSEYRVTEAFF; CDR3nt: TGTGCCTGGAGTGAATACAGGGTCACTGAAGCTTTCTTT
abundance: .; d_gene: .; v_gene: TRBV21-1; j_gene: TRBJ2-7; CDR3aa: CASSKRYAGGPYEQYF; CDR3nt: TGTGCCAGCAGCAAGAGGTATGCGGGAGGACCGTACGAGCAGTACTTC
abundance: .; d_gene: TRBD1; v_gene: TRBV18; j_gene: TRBJ1-4; CDR3aa: CASSHGTGANEKLFF; CDR3nt: TGTGCCAGCTCCCATGGGACAGGGGCTAATGAAAAACTGTTTTTT
abundance: .; d_gene: TRBD1; v_gene: TRBV6-2/TRBV6-3; j_gene: TRBJ2-7; CDR3aa: CASSYETGVRGKTLSYEQYF; CDR3nt: TGTGCCAGCAGTTACGAGACAGGGGTCCGCGGGAAGACTCTCTCCTACGAGCAGTACTTC
abundance: .; d_gene: .; v_gene: TRBV13; j_gene: TRBJ2-7; CDR3aa: CASSMVMGQSGSYEQYF; CDR3nt: TGTGCCAGCAGCATGGTCATGGGCCAGTCAGGGTCCTACGAGCAGTACTTC
abundance: .; d_gene: .; v_gene: TRBV15; j_gene: TRBJ2-5; CDR3aa: CATSRDRTGKETQYF; CDR3nt: TGTGCCACCAGCAGAGACAGGACCGGGAAGGAGACCCAGTACTTC
abundance: .; d_gene: TRBD2; v_gene: TRBV19; j_gene: TRBJ2-2; CDR3aa: CASSTAGVAGELFF; CDR3nt: TGTGCCAGTAGTACAGCGGGAGTGGCCGGGGAGCTGTTTTTT
abundance: .; d_gene: TRBD1; v_gene: TRBV2; j_gene: TRBJ1-5; CDR3aa: CASSGQGSNQPQHF; CDR3nt: TGTGCCAGCAGTGGACAGGGTAGCAATCAGCCCCAGCATTTT
abundance: .; d_gene: TRBD2; v_gene: TRBV2; j_gene: TRBJ2-5; CDR3aa: CASSDGGSGRRQETQYF; CDR3nt: TGTGCCAGCAGTGACGGCGGTAGCGGGAGACGACAAGAGACCCAGTACTTC
abundance: .; d_gene: TRBD1; v_gene: TRBV2; j_gene: TRBJ1-6; CDR3aa: CASGRDRDSPLHF; CDR3nt: TGTGCCAGCGGCCGGGACAGGGATTCACCCCTCCACTTT
abundance: .; d_gene: .; v_gene: TRBV4-1; j_gene: TRBJ2-5; CDR3aa: CASSQAHRRYQETQYF; CDR3nt: TGCGCCAGCAGCCAAGCCCACAGAAGGTACCAAGAGACCCAGTACTTC
abundance: .; d_gene: TRBD2; v_gene: TRBV11-3; j_gene: TRBJ2-1; CDR3aa: CASSLGGLAGAVNEQFF; CDR3nt: TGTGCCAGCAGCTTAGGGGGACTAGCGGGAGCGGTCAATGAGCAGTTCTTC
abundance: .; d_gene: .; v_gene: TRBV19; j_gene: TRBJ2-2; CDR3aa: CATLGQTRGGELFF; CDR3nt: TGTGCCACTCTAGGACAGACTCGTGGCGGGGAGCTGTTTTTT
abundance: .; d_gene: TRBD1; v_gene: TRBV9; j_gene: TRBJ2-7; CDR3aa: CASSVRDRAYEQYF; CDR3nt: TGTGCCAGCAGCGTCCGGGACAGGGCCTACGAGCAGTACTTC
abundance: .; d_gene: .; v_gene: TRBV4-2; j_gene: TRBJ2-5; CDR3aa: CASSPKTGGAQETQYF; CDR3nt: TGTGCCAGCAGCCCAAAGACTGGGGGGGCCCAAGAGACCCAGTACTTC